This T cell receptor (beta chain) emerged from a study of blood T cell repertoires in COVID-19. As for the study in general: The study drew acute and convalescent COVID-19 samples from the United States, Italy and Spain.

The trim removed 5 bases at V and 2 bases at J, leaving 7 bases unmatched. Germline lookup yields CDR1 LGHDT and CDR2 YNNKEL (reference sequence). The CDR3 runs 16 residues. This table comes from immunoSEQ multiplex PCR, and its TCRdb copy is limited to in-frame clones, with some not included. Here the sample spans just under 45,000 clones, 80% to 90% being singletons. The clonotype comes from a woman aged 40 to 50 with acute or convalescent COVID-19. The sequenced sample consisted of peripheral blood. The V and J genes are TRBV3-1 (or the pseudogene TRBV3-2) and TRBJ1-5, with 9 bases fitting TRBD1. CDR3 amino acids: CASSERTGGGNQPQHF. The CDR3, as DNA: TGTGCCAGCAGCGAACGAACAGGGGGCGGCAATCAGCCCCAGCATTTT.